The 27 T cell receptor beta chains listed next were all sequenced from one sample in a study of blood T cells in healthy people across ages. The authors ran a second PCR of about 6 to 11 cycles using a sample-barcoded 5' primer and a J-beta primer mix. TCRdb reanalysed the 5' RACE reads using MiXCR and keeps one entry per CDR3 protein. There are about 1 million distinct CDR3 sequences in the sample; under 45% occur only once, and approximately 19% lies in the top ten. Sequencing was done on a sample of blood. The receptor set was obtained from a woman in her fifties or sixties in good health.

This clonotype was detected once. The rearrangement links TRBV15 to TRBJ2-4; 7 nucleotides agree with TRBD1. V was pared by 0 bases and J by 3 bases, with 8 bases of the junction left unmatched. This CDR3 has 17 amino acids. The V gene's germline CDR1 is LNHNV and CDR2 YYDKDF (reference sequence). The CDR3 is CATSRDRQGVGKNIQYF. The CDR3 DNA reads TGTGCCACCAGCAGAGATCGGCAGGGGGTAGGCAAAAACATTCAGTACTTC.

This chain connects TRBV2 to TRBJ1-1; D gene unclear. The CDR3 is made up of 13 amino acids. The V gene's germline CDR1 is SNHLY and CDR2 FYNNEI. Trimming took 2 bases from V and 1 from J, leaving 5 bases between them. This chain's CDR3 is CASSEITNTEAFF. The CDR3 DNA reads TGTGCCAGCAGTGAAATAACGAACACTGAAGCTTTCTTT.

The chain uses TRBV20-1 and TRBJ1-2; a weak D match, TRBD1 (6 bases). The CDR3 runs 14 residues. The germline V gene encodes CDR1 DFQATT and CDR2 SNEGSKA (reference sequence). Trimming took 2 bases from V and 7 from J, leaving 17 bases between them. The CDR3 is CSARNRGALPGYTF. The CDR3 bases are TGCAGTGCTAGAAATCGGGGGGCGCTCCCTGGCTACACCTTC.

Only a few counts were recorded for this clonotype. The rearrangement joins TRBV29-1 to TRBJ2-3; 9 nucleotides match TRBD1. This CDR3 contains 14 residues. With 3 bases clipped from V and 6 bases from J, the junction kept 7 bases outside the gene matches. Germline lookup yields CDR1 SQVTM and CDR2 ANQGSEA. CDR3 in amino acids: CSVDPGTGRDTQYF. The CDR3 nucleotides are TGCAGCGTTGACCCCGGGACAGGGAGGGATACGCAGTATTTT.

This sequence joins TRBV25-1 and TRBJ2-1, with TRBD2 matching over 7 bases. With V trimmed by 2 bases and J by 11 bases, 9 bases remained unmatched. Germline CDR1 MGHDK, CDR2 SYGVNS. The CDR3 is 14 residues long. As DNA, the CDR3 is TGTGCCAGCAGTGAAAGTTCTACGGGGGGAAAGCAGTTCTTC. As protein: CASSESSTGGKQFF.

This clonotype occurred many times. The chain uses TRBV5-1 and TRBJ2-7; D is perhaps TRBD1 or TRBD2 (5 bases each). Germline V gene data show CDR1 as SGHRS and CDR2 as YFSETQ. The CDR3 runs 13 residues. The V gene lost 4 bases and the J gene lost 5 bases, with 13 bases spanning the gap. CDR3 amino acids: CASSTPGRDEQYF. The CDR3 DNA reads as TGCGCCAGCAGCACCCCGGGACGCGACGAGCAGTACTTC.

This clonotype was seen a handful of times. The V gene is TRBV25-1, the J gene TRBJ1-2; no definite D call. Trimming cost V 1 base and J 7 bases, with 7 bases left between them. The CDR3 contains 12 residues. CDR1 MGHDK and CDR2 SYGVNS come from the germline V gene. CDR3: CASSEWAGGYTF. CDR3 sequence (DNA): TGTGCCAGCAGTGAATGGGCCGGTGGCTACACCTTC.

The chain is built from TRBV27 and TRBJ2-1; tentative D call: TRBD2 (5 bases). The V end was cut by 5 bases, the J end by 10 bases, with 15 bases between. CDR1 and CDR2 from the germline V gene are MNHEY and SMNVEV (reference sequence). The CDR3 sequence is 13 residues long. The CDR3 DNA reads TGTGCCAGCAGTCCGCTGTTAGGGAGAGAGCAGTTCTTC. It is translated as CASSPLLGREQFF.

The rearrangement links TRBV5-1 to TRBJ2-7, with 7 nucleotides matching TRBD1. With 4 bases clipped from V and 4 bases from J, the junction kept 8 bases outside the gene matches. CDR1 and CDR2 (germline): SGHRS, YFSETQ. This CDR3 contains 14 residues. This CDR3 reads CASSGLGGGYEQYF. CDR3 coding DNA: TGCGCCAGCAGCGGATTAGGGGGCGGATACGAGCAGTACTTC. The complete variable domain, with remaining parts taken from reference TRBV5-1 and TRBJ2-7, reads KAGVTQTPRYLIKTRGQQVTLSCSPISGHRSVSWYQQTPGQGLQFLFEYFSETQRNKGNFPGRFSGRQFSNSRSEMNVSTLELGDSALYLCASSGLGGGYEQYFGPGTRLTVT.

The J gene is TRBJ2-7, the V gene TRBV20-1; possibly TRBD1 or TRBD2 for D (6 bases each). The germline CDR1 and CDR2 sequences are DFQATT and SNEGSKA (reference sequence). V was shortened by 6 bases and J by 0 bases, with 21 bases between the two germline ends. CDR3 length: 16 residues. CDR3 sequence (DNA): TGCAGTGCAACCGGGGGCCAGGGCGGGCGCTCCTACGAGCAGTACTTC. It translates to CSATGGQGGRSYEQYF.

V is TRBV20-1 and J is TRBJ2-3; TRBD1 might be the D (6 bases). V lost 1 base, J lost 6 bases, and 11 bases lay in between. Germline loops: CDR1 DFQATT, CDR2 SNEGSKA (reference sequence). The CDR3 has 13 residues. CDR3 nucleotide sequence: TGCAGTGCTAGAGGAGGGGGTGTGGATACGCAGTATTTT. The encoded protein is CSARGGGVDTQYF.

V and J are TRBV28 and TRBJ2-7, with 9 positions matching TRBD2. Trimming removed 5 bases from V and 4 bases from J; junction bases left unmatched: 9. Looked up from germline, CDR1 is MDHEN and CDR2 is SYDVKM. CDR3 length: 15 amino acids. The CDR3 bases are TGTGCCAGCAGTCTTCCCGGAAGCGGGAGGTACGAGCAGTACTTC. As protein: CASSLPGSGRYEQYF.

The table lists this clonotype with a few counts. This sequence joins TRBV5-1 and TRBJ2-5, with a tentative D call TRBD2 (6 bases). V lost 2 bases, J lost 3 bases, and 11 bases lay in between. This CDR3 region has 14 residues. Germline assignment: CDR1 SGHRS and CDR2 YFSETQ. CDR3 protein: CASSFAGPEETQYF. Here the CDR3 DNA reads TGCGCCAGCAGCTTCGCGGGGCCCGAAGAGACCCAGTACTTC.

This clonotype came up many times. The chain is built from TRBV7-8 and TRBJ2-7, with D maybe TRBD2 (5 bases). Germline lookup yields CDR1 SGHVS and CDR2 FQNEAQ. The CDR3 extends over 13 amino acids. V was pared by 3 bases and J by 4 bases, with 10 bases between. In DNA form, the CDR3 reads TGTGCCAGCAGCTTCGGAGGAACATACGAGCAGTACTTC. Translated, it gives CASSFGGTYEQYF.

The chain has TRBV27 and TRBJ2-7; the D gene is possibly TRBD1 (7 bases). V was trimmed by 4 bases and J by 4 bases, leaving 14 bases between them. The CDR3 is made up of 14 amino acids. CDR1 is MNHEY, CDR2 SMNVEV, per germline (reference sequence). In DNA form, the CDR3 reads TGTGCCAGCAGTTCCGGCAGGGGGGCATACGAGCAGTACTTC. Encoded protein: CASSSGRGAYEQYF.

The rearrangement joins TRBV6-5 to TRBJ2-7; TRBD2 is a possible D gene (5 bases). The ends were cut back, 6 bases at V and 6 bases at J, with 21 bases in the middle. The germline V gene has CDR1 MNHEY and CDR2 SVGAGI. The CDR3 consists of 15 residues. The CDR3 DNA follows: TGTGCCAGCAGCCCCGAGATATCCGGGGTCTCCGAGCAGTACTTC. As protein: CASSPEISGVSEQYF.

The V gene is TRBV6-1, the J gene TRBJ2-5; D is unclear. The ends were cut back, 0 bases at V and 4 bases at J, with 9 bases in the middle. This CDR3 has 14 amino acids. CDR1 and CDR2 from the germline V gene are MNHNS and SASEGT. The CDR3 DNA sequence: TGTGCCAGCAGTGAAGCTCCGGACCGAGAGACCCAGTACTTC. Its translation: CASSEAPDRETQYF.

This clonotype was seen a few times. In nucleotides, the CDR3 is TGCAGTGCCCCCCGGACAGGGGGCACCGGGGAGCTGTTTTTT. As protein: CSAPRTGGTGELFF. The rearrangement uses TRBV20-1 and TRBJ2-2, with 10 bases fitting TRBD1. CDR3 length: 14 residues. The trim removed 6 bases at V and 4 bases at J, leaving 5 bases unmatched. The V gene's germline CDR1 is DFQATT and CDR2 SNEGSKA (reference sequence).

The table lists this clonotype with many counts. The chain employs TRBV15 and TRBJ2-1; D uncertain. Germline CDR1 is LNHNV and CDR2 is YYDKDF (reference sequence). The CDR3 extends over 12 amino acids. V was cut by 3 bases and J by 13 bases, with 13 bases left in between. CDR3 nucleotides: TGTGCCACCAGCAGTACACCGAGGAGTCAGTTCTTC. It yields the protein CATSSTPRSQFF.

This clonotype was observed a handful of times. The V gene is TRBV4-2, the J gene TRBJ2-1, with D possibly matching TRBD1 (7 bases). This CDR3 comprises 15 residues. Looked up from germline, CDR1 is LGHNA and CDR2 is YNFKEQ. The V end was cut by 0 bases, the J end by 6 bases, with 12 bases between. The CDR3 sequence: CASSQDWRGLNEQFF. CDR3 nucleotides: TGTGCCAGCAGCCAAGATTGGAGGGGGCTCAATGAGCAGTTCTTC.

The chain recombines TRBV7-8 with TRBJ2-6; D gene uncertain. V was shortened by 5 bases and J by 0 bases, with 11 bases between the two germline ends. The CDR3 extends over 16 amino acids. Per germline, CDR1 SGHVS and CDR2 FQNEAQ. Written as DNA, the CDR3 is TGTGCCAGCAGCCCCCGGGTAATCTCTGGGGCCAACGTCCTGACTTTC. The encoded protein is CASSPRVISGANVLTF. The complete variable domain, with remaining parts taken from reference TRBV7-8 and TRBJ2-6, reads GAGVSQSPRYKVAKRGQDVALRCDPISGHVSLFWYQQALGQGPEFLTYFQNEAQLDKSGLPSDRFFAERPEGSVSTLKIQRTQQEDSAVYLCASSPRVISGANVLTFGAGSRLTVL.

The sample holds a few counts of this clonotype. This sequence joins TRBV10-3 and TRBJ2-1; no clear D. Germline V gene lookup returns CDR1 ENHRY and CDR2 SYGVKD. The CDR3 covers 14 residues. The V end was cut by 8 bases, the J end by 8 bases, with 19 bases between. The CDR3, as DNA: TGTGCCATCGGACGCGGCCTTTTCGGGCATGAGCAGTTCTTC. This sequence encodes CAIGRGLFGHEQFF.

This clonotype was seen ten or more times. J is TRBJ2-3 and V is TRBV9, with D possibly being TRBD2 (5 bases). The length of the CDR3 is 15 residues. Per the germline V gene, CDR1 is SGDLS and CDR2 is YYNGEE. V dropped 6 bases and J dropped 0 bases, with 14 bases sitting between them. The CDR3 DNA sequence: TGTGCCAGCACCAACGCGGGTACCAGCACAGATACGCAGTATTTT. Translated, it gives CASTNAGTSTDTQYF.

The table lists this clonotype with a few counts. This rearrangement joins TRBV29-1 to TRBJ2-1, with D unclear. Germline V CDR1 and CDR2: SQVTM, ANQGSEA. CDR3 length equals 14 residues. V was pared by 4 bases and J by 7 bases, with 17 bases between. The CDR3 bases are TGCAGCGTTGGTCATCATGGCTCAGGTAATGAGCAGTTCTTC. It codes for CSVGHHGSGNEQFF.

This clonotype was observed a few times. The rearrangement joins TRBV20-1 to TRBJ2-3, with 11 bases matching TRBD1. J was trimmed by 4 bases and V by 6 bases; bases with no gene match: 6. There are 14 residues in the CDR3. Germline-derived CDR1 and CDR2 are DFQATT and SNEGSKA (reference sequence). The CDR3 region has the DNA TGCAGTGCGCAAGGGACAGGGGGGGCAGATACGCAGTATTTT. Its translation is CSAQGTGGADTQYF.

A few counts support this clonotype. V and J are TRBV6-6 and TRBJ2-1, with D unresolved. The CDR3 covers 12 residues. From germline, CDR1 is MNHNY and CDR2 SVGAGI (reference sequence). Trimming stripped 2 bases from V and 7 bases from J, with 6 bases between. The DNA of the CDR3 is TGTGCCAGCAGTTACCCCCCGAATGAGCAGTTCTTC. It encodes CASSYPPNEQFF.

The chain recombines TRBV2 with TRBJ1-2, with D uncertain. Germline CDR1 SNHLY, CDR2 FYNNEI. CDR3 length: 12 amino acids. The V and J ends lost 8 bases and 1 base respectively, with 8 bases between them. The CDR3: CASGGSNYGYTF. CDR3 coding DNA: TGTGCCAGCGGTGGCAGTAACTATGGCTACACCTTC.